The clone carrying this T cell receptor beta chain was observed many times. Time point described: technical triplicate 2. The unsorted libraries had their origin in 2 million PBMCs stored at -80 C. The authors made cDNA by 5'RACE with 10-nucleotide random UMIs. Via MiXCR, TCRdb re-called the 5' RACE reads, giving one row per CDR3 protein. The data show about 59,000 distinct CDR3 sequences, with 24% seen just once and 3.5% to 5.5% held by the top ten. Trimming removed 4 bases from V and 4 bases from J; junction bases left unmatched: 2. From germline, CDR1 is DFQATT and CDR2 SNEGSKA (reference sequence). This CDR3 comprises 12 residues. These data are taken from a study of neurological immune-mediated disorders.

This TCR derives from a man in his 60s with HTLV-1-associated myelopathy (HAM/TSP). Specimen: PBMCs. The chain couples TRBV20-1 to TRBJ2-7, with 9 bases aligning to TRBD1. The CDR3 sequence: CSATDRGYEQYF. CDR3 bases: TGCAGTGCTACCGACAGGGGGTACGAGCAGTACTTC.